Listed below are T cell receptor beta chains from one sample, sequenced in a study of T cells in Graves' hyperthyroidism and ophthalmopathy. TCRdb called the multiplex PCR reads again in MiXCR, with one record for every CDR3 protein. This sample has about 400,000 distinct CDR3 sequences, with around 15% found just once. The sample consisted of blood. Receptor source: a woman aged 55-69 years with Graves' ophthalmopathy. The CDR3 runs from the conserved cysteine through the conserved F or W. Size is stated for part of the rows, as once, few or many counts, or as a class when the clone is expanded.

CDR3 protein,V gene,clone size,J gene
CASSGAGAPGETQYF,TRBV25-1,.,TRBJ2-5
CASSPRTGRGFQIQYF,TRBV28,many,TRBJ2-4
CASSSTPTRAQETQYF,TRBV7-9,few,TRBJ2-5
CASSPPRGANEKLFF,TRBV18,.,TRBJ1-4
CASSSIAGASYNEQFF,TRBV12-3/TRBV12-4,.,TRBJ2-1
CASSLLGLVDTQYF,TRBV28,few,TRBJ2-3
CASSLTTSTDTQYF,TRBV7-9,many,TRBJ2-3
CASSWPGGAKNEQYF,TRBV28,many,TRBJ2-7
CATRDPNTEAFF,TRBV24-1,many,TRBJ1-1
CASSFDRGVYGYTF,TRBV27,.,TRBJ1-2
CASSWMRVSGEETQYF,TRBV5-1,many,TRBJ2-5
CSAYLSPLDEQYF,TRBV20-1,.,TRBJ2-7
CASSVAGAGLNEQFF,TRBV9,.,TRBJ2-1
CSAFPLRTSGTEETQYF,TRBV20-1,many,TRBJ2-5
CASSSTSNPSFNEQFF,TRBV27,few,TRBJ2-1
CASSQDLAQTYEQYF,TRBV3-1,many,TRBJ2-7
CASSLQGAGNEQFF,TRBV11-3,many,TRBJ2-1
CASSPQGTGDQPQHF,TRBV27,many,TRBJ1-5
CASRSGTKVSEQYF,TRBV28,many,TRBJ2-7
CASSHLDTTGPLNTGELFF,TRBV6-1,many,TRBJ2-2
CAARDAGMNTEAFF,TRBV7-9,few,TRBJ1-1
CATRTSGSNTGELFF,TRBV28,few,TRBJ2-2
CASSPTGGLGDTEAFF,TRBV14,.,TRBJ1-1
CATSDFAGGGTDTQYF,TRBV24-1,many,TRBJ2-3
CASKPTKDGYEQYF,TRBV2,many,TRBJ2-7
CASSERGYYEQYF,TRBV2,many,TRBJ2-7
CASSQLGPVMSGYTF,TRBV4-1,.,TRBJ1-2
CASSLGRGTSLDEQFF,TRBV11-2,many,TRBJ2-1
CSAFGQIYEQYF,TRBV20-1,few,TRBJ2-7
CASSFGTGVNYGYTF,TRBV5-1,.,TRBJ1-2
CASSMDAWGTQYF,TRBV28,.,TRBJ2-5
CASSLALAGGPNEQFF,TRBV5-1,many,TRBJ2-1
CASSLGTGRWAYEQYF,TRBV7-4,many,TRBJ2-7
CASSLVDLTYEQYF,TRBV7-2,.,TRBJ2-7
CASSDRTSGTDTQYF,TRBV19,few,TRBJ2-3
CASSPTAANYGYTF,TRBV7-2,many,TRBJ1-2
CASSYYSNQPQHF,TRBV28,few,TRBJ1-5
CASSRSGDDQPQHF,TRBV18,many,TRBJ1-5
CSARDSEGNQPQHF,TRBV20-1,.,TRBJ1-5
CASSLTPQMIDTQYF,TRBV28,many,TRBJ2-3
CASSEQPDTEAFF,TRBV6-1,many,TRBJ1-1
CASDGGLANEQYF,TRBV2,.,TRBJ2-7
CASRSLGDTQYF,TRBV6-1,few,TRBJ2-3
CTSSLARGQGASHEQYF,TRBV7-8,once,TRBJ2-7